Sequencing of this T cell receptor (beta chain) was carried out in a study of CD8 T cells in ankylosing spondylitis. The V end was cut by 3 bases, the J end by 10 bases, with 10 bases between. From germline, CDR1 is SNHLY and CDR2 FYNNEI. The CDR3 contains 13 residues. By quantitative 5'-RACE with molecular barcodes, the TCR beta libraries were made. Each CDR3 protein is one row after TCRdb ran MiXCR on the 5' RACE reads. Among 700,000 to 850,000 distinct CDR3 sequences, around 11% were seen once, and the ten largest hold about 0.5%. Study findings and constraints: Matched synovial fluid from ankylosing spondylitis patients was reported to be enriched for disease-linked clones. Some motif variants were previously reported in reactive arthritis synovial fluid and blood. Clones that were linked to disease were CD8+ and were relatively rare in peripheral blood. Typical of ankylosing spondylitis blood, it appeared, was a TCR beta motif of eight highly homologous variants.

Of note for this clonotype: What it binds is unknown.

The rearrangement uses TRBV2 and TRBJ1-6; no clear D. The source of this sequence is a male donor with ankylosing spondylitis. Sample: blood, either unsorted or a sorted T cell fraction (not recorded which). CDR3: CASSDMTGSPLHF. CDR3 bases: TGTGCCAGCAGTGACATGACCGGGTCACCCCTCCACTTT.